This T cell receptor (beta chain) was sequenced for a study of human T cells and chemical hapten exposure. Study-level information: All patients underwent weekly scalp dosing with diphenylcyclopropenone for the full roughly 24-week study.

This clonotype occurred a few times. The germline V gene has CDR1 DFQATT and CDR2 SNEGSKA (reference sequence). The CDR3 extends over 16 amino acids. V gave up 3 bases and J gave up 3 bases; unmatched junction bases: 11. From the RACE reads, TCRdb called clonotypes with MiXCR, one entry per CDR3 protein. The sample has some 110,000 distinct CDR3 sequences; around 34% are singletons. Time point in this sample: patch test 3, about 24 weeks after DPC sensitization. Treatment given: therapeutic diphenylcyclopropenone sensitization with weekly scalp DPC. Total RNA was extracted from unfractionated whole blood.

V gene TRBV20-1 combines with J gene TRBJ2-1; 7 bases are a match to TRBD2. The material was whole blood, obtained in connection with sensitization to the hapten diphenylcyclopropenone (DPC). The source is a middle-aged man with alopecia areata. Some clones in this sample may be carry-over from other donors' samples. This CDR3 reads CSARGSWAGDYNEQFF. CDR3 nucleotides: TGCAGTGCTAGGGGGTCCTGGGCGGGAGACTACAATGAGCAGTTCTTC.